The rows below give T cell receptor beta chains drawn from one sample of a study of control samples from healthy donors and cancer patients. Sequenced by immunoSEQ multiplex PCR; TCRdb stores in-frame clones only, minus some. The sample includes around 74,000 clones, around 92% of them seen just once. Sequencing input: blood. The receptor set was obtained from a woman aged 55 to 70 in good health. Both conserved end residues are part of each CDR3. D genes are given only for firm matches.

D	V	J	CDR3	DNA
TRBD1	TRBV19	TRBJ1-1	CASGRGPPTEAFF	TGTGCCAGTGGCAGGGGGCCCCCCACTGAAGCTTTCTTT
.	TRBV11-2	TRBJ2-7	CASSQQYEQYF	TGTGCCAGCAGCCAGCAGTACGAGCAGTACTTC
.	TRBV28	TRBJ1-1	CASRDTANTEAFF	TGTGCCAGCAGGGATACAGCGAACACTGAAGCTTTCTTT
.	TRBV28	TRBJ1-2	CASGIPGAYGYTF	TGTGCCAGCGGGATTCCGGGAGCGTATGGCTACACCTTC
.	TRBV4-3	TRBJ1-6	CASSQGATYNSPLHF	TGCGCCAGCAGCCAAGGAGCCACTTATAATTCACCCCTCCACTTT
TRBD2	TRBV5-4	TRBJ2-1	CASSPGGAEDYNEQFF	TGTGCCAGCAGTCCGGGGGGGGCGGAAGACTACAATGAGCAGTTCTTC
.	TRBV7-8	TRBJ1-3	CASSKDSATGNTIYF	TGTGCCAGCAGCAAGGACAGCGCAACTGGAAACACCATATATTTT
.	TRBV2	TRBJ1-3	CASKGSGNTIYF	TGTGCCAGCAAGGGCTCTGGAAACACCATATATTTT
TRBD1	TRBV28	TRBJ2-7	CASSSPKDRASSYEQYF	TGTGCCAGCAGTTCCCCAAAGGACAGGGCGAGCTCCTACGAGCAGTACTTC
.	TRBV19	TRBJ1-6	CASRVDSNSPLHF	TGTGCCAGTAGGGTTGACTCTAATTCACCCCTCCACTTT
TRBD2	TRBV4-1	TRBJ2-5	CASSQGLAGGRGTQYF	TGCGCCAGCAGCCAAGGGCTAGCGGGAGGTAGAGGGACCCAGTACTTC
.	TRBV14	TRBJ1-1	CASSYQGNTEAFF	TGTGCCAGCAGCTACCAGGGGAACACTGAAGCTTTCTTT
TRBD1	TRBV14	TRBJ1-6	CASSQDWGQDNSPLHF	TGTGCCAGCAGCCAAGATTGGGGACAGGATAATTCACCCCTCCACTTT
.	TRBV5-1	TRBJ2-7	CASSILWGRNYEQYF	TGCGCCAGCAGCATACTGTGGGGAAGGAACTACGAGCAGTACTTC